These 28 T cell receptor beta chains share one sample of origin, sequenced in a study of beta chain features in type 1 diabetes. The investigators reverse transcribed all of the isolated RNA, so they sequenced expressed TCRB transcripts. The method was immunoSEQ multiplex PCR; TCRdb's version includes in-frame clones alone and lacks a portion of them. The sample yields approximately 170,000 clones, about 9.8% seen once. Sequencing used central memory CD4+ T cells from blood. Receptor source: a woman aged 18-35 years in good health.

In this sample, this clone turned up a few times. This rearrangement joins TRBV14 to TRBJ2-2; a weak D match, TRBD1 (6 bases). V gave up 5 bases and J gave up 6 bases, with 13 bases separating them. This CDR3 contains 14 residues. In germline, CDR1 is SGHDN, CDR2 FVKESK. The CDR3 loop reads CASSIQGSAGELFF. CDR3 coding DNA: TGTGCCAGCAGCATACAGGGCTCAGCCGGGGAGCTGTTTTTT.

The chain recombines TRBV21-1 with TRBJ2-3; the table calls TRBD2, which could not be checked here. TRBV21-1 is a known pseudogene. This CDR3 region has 20 residues. The CDR3 DNA reads as TGTGCCAGCAGCAAGATGAGGGGCGGGACTAGCGGGAGCCGCACAGATACGCAGTATTTT. Translation: CASSKMRGGTSGSRTDTQYF.

The V gene is TRBV12-2, the J gene TRBJ2-7; the DNA was not compared with TRBD2, the D call given in the table. TRBV12-2 has pseudogene status. This CDR3 has 17 amino acids. CDR3 DNA sequence: TGTGCAAGTCGCTTAGCGCCTATAGCGGGAGTCTCAAACGAGCAGTACTTC. This gives the protein CASRLAPIAGVSNEQYF.

This clone was detected only a few times. The chain recombines TRBV5-1 with TRBJ1-1; 9 nucleotides match TRBD1. Germline values: CDR1 SGHRS, CDR2 YFSETQ. This CDR3 is 15 amino acids long. The junction had 4 bases not matched to a gene; V was cut back by 3 bases and J by 1 base. The CDR3 DNA reads TGCGCCAGCAGCTCGACAGGGGGAGGGAACACTGAAGCTTTCTTT. This encodes CASSSTGGGNTEAFF.

This clone has more than one count but fewer than ten. V is TRBV5-1 and J is TRBJ2-3; TRBD2 agrees at 7 bases. Unmatched junction bases numbered 7, after V lost 7 bases and J lost 2 bases. The CDR3 runs 14 residues. CDR1 SGHRS and CDR2 YFSETQ come from the germline V gene. As DNA, the CDR3 is TGCGCCAGCGCTCCGGGGGGACTCACAGATACGCAGTATTTT. Protein product: CASAPGGLTDTQYF.

V is TRBV4-3 and J is TRBJ1-2; D perhaps matches TRBD1 (5 bases). V was pared by 0 bases and J by 2 bases, with 10 bases between. This CDR3 is 15 amino acids long. Germline V lookup: CDR1 LGHNA, CDR2 YSLEER. CDR3 region: CASSQDTGRNYGYTF. Here the CDR3 DNA reads TGCGCCAGCAGCCAAGATACAGGACGAAACTATGGCTACACCTTC.

This clone was detected a few times. The chain employs TRBV27 and TRBJ2-2; 9 bases agree with TRBD2. This CDR3 spans 16 amino acids. The junction had 9 bases not matched to a gene; V was cut back by 3 bases and J by 7 bases. The germline V gene has CDR1 MNHEY and CDR2 SMNVEV (reference sequence). CDR3 DNA sequence: TGTGCCAGCAGTTTGGGGGTGACTAGCGGCGGCGGGGAGCTGTTTTTT. Its protein product is CASSLGVTSGGGELFF.

V gene TRBV4-1 combines with J gene TRBJ2-3; D not certain. Trimming stripped 6 bases from V and 4 bases from J, with 17 bases between. CDR1 MGHRA and CDR2 YSYEKL come from the germline V gene. The CDR3 has 15 amino acids. The CDR3 reads CASRRVNDGSDTQYF. CDR3 in DNA: TGCGCCAGCAGGAGAGTTAACGACGGGTCAGATACGCAGTATTTT.

This clone showed up many times. V and J are TRBV30 and TRBJ2-5, with 7 bases matching TRBD1. Per germline, CDR1 GTSNPN and CDR2 SVGIG (reference sequence). The CDR3 length is 13 residues. Losses at the gene ends were 4 bases for V and 2 bases for J; bases not matched to a gene: 4. The CDR3 nucleotides are TGTGCCTGGACGGGACAGATGCAAGAGACCCAGTACTTC. It codes for CAWTGQMQETQYF.

This chain uses TRBV7-2 with TRBJ2-4; no definite D call. V was cut by 5 bases and J by 1 base, with 9 bases left in between. Germline V gives CDR1 SGHTA, CDR2 FQGNSA. The CDR3 loop spans 14 amino acids. CDR3 in amino acids: CASSPPGAKNIQYF. Written as DNA, the CDR3 is TGTGCCAGCAGCCCCCCGGGTGCCAAAAACATTCAGTACTTC.

The chain couples TRBV2 to TRBJ2-2, with 9 bases that match TRBD2. The CDR3 loop spans 15 amino acids. V was clipped by 6 bases and J by 8 bases; unmatched bases: 10. Germline assignment: CDR1 SNHLY and CDR2 FYNNEI. In DNA, the CDR3 is TGTGCCAGCAGGATGACTAGCGGAGACATGGGGGAGCTGTTTTTT. This gives the protein CASRMTSGDMGELFF.

This chain connects TRBV7-8 to TRBJ1-2; tentative D call: TRBD1 (5 bases). There are 11 residues in the CDR3. V was trimmed by 7 bases and J by 8 bases, leaving 11 bases between them. Looked up from germline, CDR1 is SGHVS and CDR2 is FQNEAQ. The CDR3 protein is CASTGGGGYTF. CDR3 coding DNA: TGTGCCAGCACCGGGGGTGGCGGCTACACCTTC. The full variable domain, completed using reference TRBV7-8 and TRBJ1-2, is GAGVSQSPRYKVAKRGQDVALRCDPISGHVSLFWYQQALGQGPEFLTYFQNEAQLDKSGLPSDRFFAERPEGSVSTLKIQRTQQEDSAVYLCASTGGGGYTFGSGTRLTVV.

This clone was counted between two and nine times. This chain joins TRBV7-2 and TRBJ2-5; the match to TRBD2 covers 14 bases. Looked up from germline, CDR1 is SGHTA and CDR2 is FQGNSA. J gave up 4 bases and V 5 bases, and 6 bases lay outside the gene matches. The length of the CDR3 is 16 residues. DNA of the CDR3: TGTGCCAGCAGCATGCGACTAGCGGGGGGGCGAGAGACCCAGTACTTC. Protein: CASSMRLAGGRETQYF.

The chain links TRBV21-1 to TRBJ2-3; the table's D call, TRBD2, has no DNA check behind it. TRBV21-1 is a known pseudogene. This CDR3 has 15 residues. The CDR3 reads CASSRLAVSTDTQYF. CDR3 in DNA: TGTGCCAGCAGTCGACTAGCGGTAAGCACAGATACGCAGTATTTT.

The chain combines TRBV5-4 with TRBJ1-5; 7 nucleotides align to TRBD1. The CDR3 is 14 amino acids. The junction had 4 bases not matched to a gene; V was cut back by 4 bases and J by 3 bases. Germline V gene sequence: CDR1 SGHNT, CDR2 YYREEE (reference sequence). CDR3 DNA: TGTGCCAGCAGCCGTGACAGGGCCAATCAGCCCCAGCATTTT. Translating gives CASSRDRANQPQHF.

This clone has just a few counts. This sequence joins TRBV5-1 and TRBJ2-1, with D perhaps matching TRBD1 (6 bases). From germline, CDR1 is SGHRS and CDR2 YFSETQ. With 9 bases removed from V and 6 bases from J, the gap between germline ends came to 19 bases. CDR3 length equals 14 residues. The DNA for the CDR3 is TGCGCCATCAGTGAGGGGGAACCCTTCAATGAGCAGTTCTTC. The encoded protein is CAISEGEPFNEQFF.

This clone was seen a handful of times. The chain couples TRBV5-1 to TRBJ2-2; 8 bases match TRBD1. Germline CDR1 and CDR2: SGHRS and YFSETQ. Trimming cost V 5 bases and J 5 bases; bases outside gene matches: 8. The CDR3 is made up of 15 amino acids. CDR3 sequence: CASSSGQAGTGELFF. DNA for the CDR3: TGCGCCAGCAGTTCGGGACAGGCGGGGACCGGGGAGCTGTTTTTT.

The J gene is TRBJ2-7, the V gene TRBV7-2; D possibly corresponds to TRBD1 (5 bases). V was pared by 5 bases and J by 3 bases, with 14 bases between. CDR3 length equals 14 residues. The germline V gene encodes CDR1 SGHTA and CDR2 FQGNSA. The DNA of the CDR3 is TGTGCCAGCAGCACCGAAAGGGGAATCTACGAGCAGTACTTC. As protein: CASSTERGIYEQYF.

This clone was recorded a few times. The V gene is TRBV5-1, the J gene TRBJ2-3, with 11 bases aligning to TRBD1. The CDR3 runs 15 residues. CDR1 is SGHRS, CDR2 YFSETQ, per germline. The trim removed 5 bases at V and 2 bases at J, leaving 4 bases unmatched. The CDR3 sequence is CASSPDRGPTDTQYF. CDR3 in DNA: TGCGCCAGCAGTCCGGACAGGGGGCCCACAGATACGCAGTATTTT. Full variable domain (remainder filled in from reference TRBV5-1 and TRBJ2-3): KAGVTQTPRYLIKTRGQQVTLSCSPISGHRSVSWYQQTPGQGLQFLFEYFSETQRNKGNFPGRFSGRQFSNSRSEMNVSTLELGDSALYLCASSPDRGPTDTQYFGPGTRLTVL.

This chain links TRBV4-2 with TRBJ2-3; D is perhaps TRBD2 (5 bases). From germline, CDR1 is LGHNA and CDR2 YNFKEQ. V dropped 0 bases and J dropped 7 bases, with 8 bases sitting between them. CDR3 length: 13 amino acids. CDR3 sequence: CASSQEGLNTQYF. In nucleotides, the CDR3 is TGTGCCAGCAGCCAAGAAGGACTGAATACGCAGTATTTT.

This clone was counted only a few times. This rearrangement joins TRBV10-3 to TRBJ2-1, with 14 positions matching TRBD2. CDR3 length: 13 residues. The germline gives CDR1 ENHRY, CDR2 SYGVKD. V dropped 8 bases and J dropped 7; count of bases not matched to a gene: 1. The CDR3 bases are TGTGCCATCGGACTAGCGGGAGGAAATGAGCAGTTCTTC. Protein product: CAIGLAGGNEQFF.

This clone was seen a few times. The rearrangement uses TRBV7-2 and TRBJ2-3; 10 nucleotides match TRBD1. CDR3 length equals 15 residues. CDR1 is SGHTA and CDR2 is FQGNSA in the germline V gene. J was trimmed by 5 bases and V by 5 bases; bases with no gene match: 7. The CDR3 loop is CASSPTGTGVDTQYF. The CDR3 DNA follows: TGTGCCAGCAGCCCCACCGGGACAGGGGTAGATACGCAGTATTTT. Together with reference TRBV7-2 and TRBJ2-3, the CDR3 gives the full variable domain: GAGVSQSPSNKVTEKGKDVELRCDPISGHTALYWYRQSLGQGLEFLIYFQGNSAPDKSGLPSDRFSAERTGGSVSTLTIQRTQQEDSAVYLCASSPTGTGVDTQYFGPGTRLTVL.

The chain employs TRBV4-3 and TRBJ2-3; 8 bases fit TRBD2. Unmatched junction bases numbered 10, after V lost 1 base and J lost 1 base. CDR1 is LGHNA and CDR2 is YSLEER in the germline V gene. The CDR3 is 18 amino acids. As DNA, the CDR3 is TGCGCCAGCAGCCAAGCACCACCCGGGCGGGGGGGCACAGATACGCAGTATTTT. Translating it yields CASSQAPPGRGGTDTQYF.

This clone was seen more than once but under ten times. The chain links TRBV5-4 to TRBJ2-1, with TRBD2 matching 7 bases. Germline V gives CDR1 SGHNT, CDR2 YYREEE (reference sequence). J lost 8 bases, V lost 6 bases, and 14 bases had no gene match. This CDR3 has 15 residues. The chain's CDR3 is CASTRGGTTVDEQFF. The DNA of the CDR3 is TGTGCCAGCACGAGGGGAGGGACCACTGTCGATGAGCAGTTCTTC.

The genes are TRBV7-2 and TRBJ2-7; TRBD2 agrees at 10 bases. This CDR3 has 14 residues. Trimming removed 5 bases from V and 3 bases from J; junction bases left unmatched: 4. Germline CDR1 reads SGHTA; CDR2 reads FQGNSA. The CDR3 DNA is TGTGCCAGCAGCAATAGCGGGAGGTACTACGAGCAGTACTTC. Encoded protein: CASSNSGRYYEQYF.

In nucleotides, the CDR3 is TGCGCCAGCAAAATTAGCGGGGGGGCCTACAATGAGCAGTTCTTC. This gives the protein CASKISGGAYNEQFF. The chain couples TRBV5-1 to TRBJ2-1, with 11 bases fitting TRBD2. The V segment lost 6 bases and the J segment 2 bases; nucleotides outside the gene matches: 4. Germline V CDR1 and CDR2: SGHRS, YFSETQ. The CDR3 loop spans 15 amino acids.

This clone was found a few times. The rearrangement joins TRBV18 to TRBJ1-1; 8 nucleotides agree with TRBD1. Germline trimming cut 3 bases from V and 7 bases from J; bases unmatched to any gene: 7. Germline loops: CDR1 KGHSH, CDR2 LQKENI. The CDR3 is 14 residues long. DNA for the CDR3: TGTGCCAGCTCACCGGACAGGGCTAAAGATGAAGCTTTCTTT. This gives the protein CASSPDRAKDEAFF.

This clone has more than one count but fewer than ten. The CDR3 loop reads CASTPGRGQNTEAFF. The CDR3 coding sequence is TGTGCCAGTACTCCTGGCAGGGGCCAAAACACTGAAGCTTTCTTT. V is TRBV19 and J is TRBJ1-1; a weak D match, TRBD1 (6 bases). The CDR3 is 15 amino acids. Germline CDR1 is LNHDA and CDR2 is SQIVND (reference sequence). The germline V and J ends were trimmed by 7 bases and 2 bases, with 17 bases remaining between them.